The rows below give T cell receptor beta chains drawn from one sample of a study of a mutant IDH1 vaccine in newly diagnosed glioma. The antigens these receptors bind are not known. Profiled with immunoSEQ multiplex PCR; TCRdb holds only in-frame clones, not every one. The sample includes tens of thousands of clones, approximately 80% of them seen just once. The material was PBMCs, obtained from a glioma patient whose treatment included an IDH1 peptide vaccine. These receptors all come from a man aged 25 to 40 with glioma. CDR3s include the opening cysteine and the closing phenylalanine or tryptophan. A D gene is named only where the DNA matches it firmly. The size field is filled for only some rows; it gives once, few, many or a size class.

. TRBJ1-1 . TRBV6-1 TGTGCCAGCAGTGAAGGGGTTGAAACTGAAGCTTTCTTT CASSEGVETEAFF
. TRBJ1-3 . TRBV5-1 TGCGCCAGCAGCTTGGATGTCTCGGGGGTTGGAAACACCATATATTTT CASSLDVSGVGNTIYF
TRBD1 TRBJ1-2 once TRBV4-1 TGCGCCAGCGGACGGACAGGGGGAAACTATGGCTACACCTTC CASGRTGGNYGYTF
. TRBJ1-5 few TRBV4-1 TGCGCCAGCAGCCAAGAAGGGGACACTTATCAGCCCCAGCATTTT CASSQEGDTYQPQHF
. TRBJ1-1 few TRBV5-5 TGTGCCAGCAGCTCCGACTTGAACACTGAAGCTTTCTTT CASSSDLNTEAFF
. TRBJ2-5 . TRBV11-2 TGTGCCAGCAGAACCGGGATCTCGGTCCAAGAGACCCAGTACTTC CASRTGISVQETQYF
TRBD1 TRBJ2-5 once TRBV7-7 TGTGCCAGCAGCCTCAGACAGGGACCCGGGACCCAGTACTTC CASSLRQGPGTQYF
TRBD2 TRBJ2-7 once TRBV4-2 TGTGCCAGCAGCCAAGACGCTGCTAGCGGCCTGAAAGAGCAGTACTTC CASSQDAASGLKEQYF
TRBD1 TRBJ1-4 . TRBV2 TGTGCCAGCAGTGAACCCCCTTCAGACAGGGTCATGGCTGAAAAACTGTTTTTT CASSEPPSDRVMAEKLFF
TRBD1 TRBJ1-1 . TRBV6-4 TGTGCCAGCAGTGACTCGACAGGGGGGAACACTGAAGCTTTCTTT CASSDSTGGNTEAFF
TRBD2 TRBJ2-3 . TRBV7-9 TGTGCCAGCAGCTCGACTAGCGGGGGTCCAGGGGATACGCAGTATTTT CASSSTSGGPGDTQYF
TRBD1 TRBJ1-2 . TRBV27 TGTGCCAGCAGTTTGGGACAGCCCGGGGCCTATGGCTACACCTTC CASSLGQPGAYGYTF
. TRBJ1-1 . TRBV7-9 TGTGCCAGCAGCTCGGGACTGTTGAACACTGAAGCTTTCTTT CASSSGLLNTEAFF
TRBD1 TRBJ2-7 . TRBV5-1 TGCGCCAGCAGCTTGCGGACAGGCTACGAGCAGTACTTC CASSLRTGYEQYF
TRBD1 TRBJ1-6 . TRBV2 TGTGCCAGCACCCGGACAGGGGAAGGATCACCCCTCCACTTT CASTRTGEGSPLHF
. TRBJ1-2 . TRBV5-1 TGCGCCACCAAAATGAGGATTCTGGGGAAGGGCTACACCTTC CATKMRILGKGYTF
. TRBJ1-2 . TRBV11-2 TGTGCCAGCACCTATCGTGAGAAAACAGATGGCTACACCTTC CASTYREKTDGYTF
TRBD1 TRBJ2-7 . TRBV29-1 TGCAGCGCCGAGACCGGGACAGGGGGCAGCGAGCAGTACTTC CSAETGTGGSEQYF
. TRBJ2-3 . TRBV6-5 TGTGCCAGCAGTTACGGTTCAGGGTACACAGATACGCAGTATTTT CASSYGSGYTDTQYF
. TRBJ1-5 . TRBV2 TGTGCCAGCAGCATTGAGGGGGATAGCAATCAGCCCCAGCATTTT CASSIEGDSNQPQHF
. TRBJ2-4 once TRBV5-6 TGTGCCAGCAGCTTGGGGCCCCCGAGGGTGAGGGACATTCAGTACTTC CASSLGPPRVRDIQYF
TRBD2 TRBJ2-7 . TRBV19 TGTGCCAGTAGTCCGGGACTAGCGGCCTTGGGGCAGTACTTC CASSPGLAALGQYF
TRBD2 TRBJ2-3 . TRBV5-8 TGTGCCAGCAGCTTGATCGGGGGGGCTTATAGCACAGATACGCAGTATTTT CASSLIGGAYSTDTQYF
. TRBJ1-1 few TRBV5-6 TGTGCCAGCAGCTTAACGGGAGGGAAAGCTTTCTTT CASSLTGGKAFF
TRBD1 TRBJ2-7 . TRBV29-1 TGCAGCGTTGAAGCTAAGAACCGGGACAGGTTCTTCTCCTACGAGCAGTACTTC CSVEAKNRDRFFSYEQYF
. TRBJ2-5 . TRBV25-1 TGTGCCAGCAGTGAATTCTGGACTACCAGAGAGACCCAGTACTTC CASSEFWTTRETQYF
TRBD1 TRBJ2-7 . TRBV9 TGTGCCAGCAGCGCCCAGGGACAGGGGTCCTACGAGCAGTACTTC CASSAQGQGSYEQYF
TRBD1 TRBJ2-7 few TRBV6-6 TGTGCCAGCAGTTCGATGACAGGGGGGAACTACGAGCAGTACTTC CASSSMTGGNYEQYF
. TRBJ2-1 once TRBV5-5 TGTGCCAGCAGCTTAAATAATAGGTATTACAATGAGCAGTTCTTC CASSLNNRYYNEQFF
. TRBJ2-4 . TRBV7-9 TGTGCCAGCAGCTCAACAGCCCAAGTACTAGCCAAAAACATTCAGTACTTC CASSSTAQVLAKNIQYF
TRBD1 TRBJ1-3 . TRBV23-1 TGCGCCAGCAGACGAGACAGGGCTGGAAACACCATATATTTT CASRRDRAGNTIYF
. TRBJ2-2 . TRBV9 TGTGCCAGCAGCGGGCGGAAGGGGGACACCGGGGAGCTGTTTTTT CASSGRKGDTGELFF
TRBD2 TRBJ2-1 . TRBV19 TGTGCCAGTAGTCCTAGCGGGGCGTACAATGAGCAGTTCTTC CASSPSGAYNEQFF
. TRBJ2-7 . TRBV27 TGTGCCAGCAGTTTTCGTGCTGGACCGACCTCCTACGAGCAGTACTTC CASSFRAGPTSYEQYF
. TRBJ1-1 few TRBV10-1 TGCGCCAGCAGTGAGTCGACTCGGGGGAAAGCTTTCTTT CASSESTRGKAFF
. TRBJ1-6 once TRBV5-1 TGCGCCAGCAGCTTGGGACAGGTAGAATCACCCCTCCACTTT CASSLGQVESPLHF
. TRBJ2-5 . TRBV2 TGTGCCAGCAGTGGACAAGAGACCCAGTACTTC CASSGQETQYF
TRBD1 TRBJ1-1 . TRBV29-1 TGCAGCACCCGTTCCGGGACAGGCTACATGAACACTGAAGCTTTCTTT CSTRSGTGYMNTEAFF
. TRBJ1-3 . TRBV7-2 TGTGCCAGCAGCTCAATGGCGGGGCTAAGGAACACCATATATTTT CASSSMAGLRNTIYF
. TRBJ1-6 once TRBV2 TGTGCCAGCAGTCCAAGGACAGCGCTTGGTTCACCCCTCCACTTT CASSPRTALGSPLHF
. TRBJ1-1 . TRBV11-3 TGTGCCAGCAGCTTAGAGAGGAACACTGAAGCTTTCTTT CASSLERNTEAFF
. TRBJ1-1 . TRBV28 TGTGCCAGCAGTCTGCACCCGACTCCAGGGCACACTGAAGCTTTCTTT CASSLHPTPGHTEAFF
TRBD1 TRBJ1-2 . TRBV25-1 TGTGCCAGCAGTGAATGGGGGAGGGACAGTTACTATGGCTACACCTTC CASSEWGRDSYYGYTF
TRBD2 TRBJ2-5 . TRBV7-9 TGTGCCAGCAGCTTAGGCCCCAACGGGGGGGCCACGGAGACCCAGTACTTC CASSLGPNGGATETQYF